These 13 T cell receptor beta chains came from one sample sequenced in a study of blood T cell repertoires in COVID-19. Assay: immunoSEQ multiplex PCR; the TCRdb copy retains only in-frame clones and omits some. The sample has around 140,000 clones, about 88% seen once; the top ten hold about 2.6%. Material: PBMCs or T cells enriched from blood (not recorded which). All receptors derive from a man in his forties or fifties with acute COVID-19.

The chain has TRBV19 and TRBJ2-7; tentative D call: TRBD1 (6 bases). The CDR3 covers 13 residues. CDR1 is LNHDA, CDR2 SQIVND, per germline (reference sequence). V lost 11 bases, J lost 4 bases, and 18 bases lay in between. CDR3 in DNA: TGTGCCGCGTTAAAGGGGGACCAGTACGAGCAGTACTTC. Translating gives CAALKGDQYEQYF.

The V call is TRBV12-3 or TRBV12-4, the J call TRBJ1-1, with TRBD1 matching over 7 bases. CDR3 length: 13 amino acids. Trimming took 8 bases from V and 1 from J; bases not matched to a gene: 4. In DNA form, the CDR3 reads TGTGCCAGCTCTACAGGGGAGAACACTGAAGCTTTCTTT. Translation: CASSTGENTEAFF.

The chain carries TRBV2 and TRBJ1-4; perhaps TRBD1 as D (6 bases). There are 16 residues in the CDR3. Between the trimmed V and J ends, which lost 4 bases and 1 base, there was a span of 13 bases. Germline V CDR1 and CDR2: SNHLY, FYNNEI. The CDR3: CASSGGGGKTNEKLFF. The CDR3 region has the DNA TGTGCCAGCAGTGGGGGAGGGGGTAAAACTAATGAAAAACTGTTTTTT.

The V call is TRBV5-1, the J call TRBJ2-7, with D perhaps TRBD1 (6 bases). Germline-derived CDR1 and CDR2 are SGHRS and YFSETQ. V was shortened by 5 bases and J by 0 bases, with 15 bases between the two germline ends. This CDR3 contains 15 residues. This CDR3 reads CASSGTSPGSYEQYF. DNA of the CDR3: TGCGCCAGCAGTGGGACATCCCCCGGCTCCTACGAGCAGTACTTC.

Points on this clone: One junction end disagrees with the germline gene, perhaps due to a read error. The chain has TRBV15 and TRBJ1-3; D is uncertain. Germline CDR1 LNHNV, CDR2 YYDKDF (reference sequence). This CDR3 comprises 11 residues. DNA of the CDR3: TGTGCCACCAGCAGACTTATGAAGGCGGATTTT. The encoded protein is CATSRLMKADF.

This chain joins TRBV2 and TRBJ2-7; 7 bases are a match to TRBD2. Germline-derived CDR1 and CDR2 are SNHLY and FYNNEI. The CDR3 is 14 amino acids. The trim removed 6 bases at V and 3 bases at J, leaving 8 bases unmatched. The CDR3 DNA sequence: TGTGCCAGCAGGGGCGGGAGTTGGATCTACGAGCAGTACTTC. It yields the protein CASRGGSWIYEQYF.

This clone was counted once. J is TRBJ2-2 and V is TRBV23-1; possible D gene TRBD1, 5 bases. TRBV23-1 belongs to the ORF category, with a function that is uncertain. The CDR3 spans 17 residues. V shed 0 bases and J shed 3 bases, with 14 bases lying between them. CDR3 nucleotides: TGCGCCAGCAGTCAATCGATGGGGAACAGGCACACCGGGGAGCTGTTTTTT. This translates into CASSQSMGNRHTGELFF.

V is TRBV5-1 and J is TRBJ2-2; 10 bases align to TRBD1. CDR3 length: 15 residues. Germline lookup yields CDR1 SGHRS and CDR2 YFSETQ. V lost 7 bases, J lost 7 bases, and 10 bases stayed unmatched. CDR3 residues: CASVPGTGVHGELFF. Written as DNA, the CDR3 is TGCGCCAGCGTGCCCGGGACAGGGGTTCACGGGGAGCTGTTTTTT.

This sequence joins TRBV2 and TRBJ1-5; D uncertain. Germline V gene data show CDR1 as SNHLY and CDR2 as FYNNEI. V gave up 4 bases and J gave up 5 bases, with 9 bases separating them. The CDR3 has 13 residues. CDR3: CASSGGLDQPQHF. The CDR3 region has the DNA TGTGCCAGCAGTGGCGGACTTGATCAGCCCCAGCATTTT.

This clone is a singleton in its sample. V is TRBV5-1 and J is TRBJ2-3, with 11 positions matching TRBD1. Germline V gene lookup returns CDR1 SGHRS and CDR2 YFSETQ. Trimming cost V 3 bases and J 5 bases; bases outside gene matches: 8. The CDR3 has 16 residues. The CDR3 here is CASSSTGTGGGDTQYF. The CDR3 DNA follows: TGCGCCAGCAGCTCGACCGGGACAGGGGGTGGAGATACGCAGTATTTT. The full variable domain, in which reference TRBV5-1 and TRBJ2-3 provide the parts outside the CDR3, is KAGVTQTPRYLIKTRGQQVTLSCSPISGHRSVSWYQQTPGQGLQFLFEYFSETQRNKGNFPGRFSGRQFSNSRSEMNVSTLELGDSALYLCASSSTGTGGGDTQYFGPGTRLTVL.

The chain combines TRBV12-3 or TRBV12-4 with TRBJ1-6, with D possibly TRBD1 on 6 matching bases. V was clipped by 6 bases and J by 11 bases, with 11 bases between them. The CDR3 runs 12 residues. CDR3 nucleotide sequence: TGTGCCAGCAGCCTCCAGGGGACACCCCTCCACTTT. It translates to CASSLQGTPLHF.

The chain uses TRBV30 and TRBJ1-3; D unresolved. V was clipped by 5 bases and J by 4 bases, with 15 bases between them. The CDR3 has 14 residues. Germline CDR1 reads GTSNPN; CDR2 reads SVGIG (reference sequence). CDR3 amino acids: CAWSGNMAGNTIYF. The CDR3 DNA sequence: TGTGCCTGGTCGGGGAACATGGCCGGAAACACCATATATTTT.

The J gene is TRBJ2-2, the V gene TRBV2, with 9 bases fitting TRBD2. CDR1 is SNHLY and CDR2 is FYNNEI in the germline V gene. The CDR3 sequence is 15 residues long. V dropped 6 bases and J dropped 5; count of bases not matched to a gene: 7. CDR3 amino acids: CASRAASGRTGELFF. CDR3 nucleotides: TGTGCCAGCAGGGCCGCAAGCGGGAGGACCGGGGAGCTGTTTTTT.